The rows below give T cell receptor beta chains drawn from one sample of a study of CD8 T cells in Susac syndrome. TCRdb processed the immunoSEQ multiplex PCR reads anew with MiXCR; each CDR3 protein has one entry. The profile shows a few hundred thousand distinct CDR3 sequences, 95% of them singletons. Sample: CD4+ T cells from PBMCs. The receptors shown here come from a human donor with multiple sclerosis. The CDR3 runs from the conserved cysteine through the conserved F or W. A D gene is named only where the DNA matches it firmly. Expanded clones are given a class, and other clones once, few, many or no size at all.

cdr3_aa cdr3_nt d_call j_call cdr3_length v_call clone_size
CSVASGSLGELFF TGCAGCGTTGCTAGCGGGAGTTTGGGGGAGCTGTTTTTT TRBD2 TRBJ2-2 13 TRBV29-1 once
CASTETGSSYEQYF TGTGCCAGCACTGAGACGGGAAGCTCCTACGAGCAGTACTTC NA TRBJ2-7 14 TRBV6-1 NA
CSVQVFGNTIYF TGCAGTGTTCAGGTTTTTGGAAACACCATATATTTT NA TRBJ1-3 12 TRBV20-1 NA
CASGRGPFYEQYF TGTGCCAGCGGGCGGGGGCCGTTCTACGAGCAGTACTTC NA TRBJ2-7 13 TRBV5-8 NA
CASSVDSTAYNEQFF TGTGCCAGCAGTGTAGACAGCACAGCCTACAATGAGCAGTTCTTC NA TRBJ2-1 15 TRBV2 NA
CSARGEPNYGYTF TGCAGTGCTAGGGGGGAGCCTAACTATGGCTACACCTTC NA TRBJ1-2 13 TRBV20-1 NA
CASSQDSLGTSSYNSPLHF TGCGCCAGCAGCCAAGATAGCCTGGGAACTAGCTCCTATAATTCACCCCTCCACTTT NA TRBJ1-6 19 TRBV4-1 NA
CASSVGLGQSYNEQFF TGTGCCAGCAGCGTAGGACTGGGACAGAGCTACAATGAGCAGTTCTTC TRBD1 TRBJ2-1 16 TRBV9 NA
CASSNRESNEQFF TGTGCCAGCAGCAACCGGGAATCCAATGAGCAGTTCTTC NA TRBJ2-1 13 TRBV9 NA
CAIASGSADTQYF TGTGCCATCGCTAGCGGGAGCGCAGATACGCAGTATTTT TRBD2 TRBJ2-3 13 TRBV2 NA
CASSPGTKSYNEQFF TGTGCCAGCAGCCCTGGGACTAAATCCTACAATGAGCAGTTCTTC TRBD2 TRBJ2-1 15 TRBV7-9 NA
CASSLTGDGREKLFF TGCGCCAGCAGCTTAACAGGGGACGGCCGTGAAAAACTGTTTTTT TRBD1 TRBJ1-4 15 TRBV4-1 NA
CASSKLDVRTDTQYF TGTGCCAGCAGTAAACTGGATGTCCGCACAGATACGCAGTATTTT NA TRBJ2-3 15 TRBV7-2 once
CASSQAGGHEQYF TGTGCCAGCAGCCAAGCGGGAGGGCACGAGCAGTACTTC TRBD2 TRBJ2-7 13 TRBV3-1 NA
CAWTLPGSIHEQFF TGTGCCTGGACTCTACCCGGTAGCATCCATGAGCAGTTCTTC NA TRBJ2-1 14 TRBV30 NA
CASSPRSGTAYEQYF TGTGCCAGCAGCCCCAGATCCGGGACAGCCTACGAGCAGTACTTC TRBD1 TRBJ2-7 15 TRBV7-6 NA
CASSLSFVGSREQFF TGTGCCAGCAGCTTAAGCTTCGTTGGGTCCCGTGAGCAGTTCTTC NA TRBJ2-1 15 TRBV7-2 once